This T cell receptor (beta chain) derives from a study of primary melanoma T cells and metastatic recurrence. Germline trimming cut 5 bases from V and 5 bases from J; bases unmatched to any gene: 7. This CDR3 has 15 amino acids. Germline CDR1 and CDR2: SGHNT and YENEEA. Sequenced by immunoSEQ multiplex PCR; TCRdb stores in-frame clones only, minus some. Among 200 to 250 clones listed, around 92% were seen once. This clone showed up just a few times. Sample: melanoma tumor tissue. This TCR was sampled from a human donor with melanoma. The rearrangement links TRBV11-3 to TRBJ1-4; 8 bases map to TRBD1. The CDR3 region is CASSLRTGQNEKLFF. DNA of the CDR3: TGTGCCAGCAGCCTACGGACAGGGCAAAATGAAAAACTGTTTTTT. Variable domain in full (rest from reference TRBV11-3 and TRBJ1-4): EAGVVQSPRYKIIEKKQPVAFWCNPISGHNTLYWYLQNLGQGPELLIRYENEEAVDDSQLPKDRFSAERLKGVDSTLKIQPAELGDSAVYLCASSLRTGQNEKLFFGSGTQLSVL.